The TCR beta chain described here comes from a study of cytomegalovirus exposure and HLA in healthy donors. Study-wide results and limits: Usually a TCR sequence was rare, but some public TCRs were found in many donors.

As regards this clone: Its antigen is not identified.

PCR was performed using 60 Vbeta and 13 Jbeta primers. Here immunoSEQ multiplex PCR was the method, and the copy in TCRdb shows in-frame clones only, minus some. Found here are 200,000 to 250,000 clones, approximately 84% of them singletons; the top ten hold more than 0.45%. The sample consisted of PBMCs. The sequence derives from a middle-aged woman in good health and CMV-seronegative.

CDR3 sequence: CARSLVYRLAGGETQYF. The CDR3 region has the DNA TGTGCCAGAAGCTTGGTCTATCGACTAGCGGGGGGGGAGACCCAGTACTTC. The rearrangement uses TRBV5-3 and TRBJ2-5, with 14 bases matching TRBD2. TRBV5-3 is filed as an ORF, its function uncertain. V shed 0 bases and J 5 bases; nucleotides not matched to a gene: 6. This CDR3 is 17 amino acids long.